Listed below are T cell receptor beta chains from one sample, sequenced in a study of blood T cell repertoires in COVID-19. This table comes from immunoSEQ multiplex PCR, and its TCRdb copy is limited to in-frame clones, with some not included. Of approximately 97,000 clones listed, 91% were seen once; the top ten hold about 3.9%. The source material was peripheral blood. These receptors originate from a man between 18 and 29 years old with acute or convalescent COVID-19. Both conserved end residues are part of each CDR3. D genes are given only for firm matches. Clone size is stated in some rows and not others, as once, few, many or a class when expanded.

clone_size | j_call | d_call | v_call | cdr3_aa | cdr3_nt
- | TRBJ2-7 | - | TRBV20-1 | CSALDSYEQYF | TGCAGTGCGCTAGACTCCTACGAGCAGTACTTC
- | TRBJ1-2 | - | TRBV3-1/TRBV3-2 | CASSQTGQNNYGYTF | TGTGCCAGCAGCCAGACCGGACAGAATAACTATGGCTACACCTTC
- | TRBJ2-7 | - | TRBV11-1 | CASSLQGSYEQYF | TGTGCCAGCAGCTTGCAGGGGTCCTACGAGCAGTACTTC
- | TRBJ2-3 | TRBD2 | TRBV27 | CASNPGLAVSTDTQYF | TGTGCCAGCAATCCGGGACTAGCGGTTAGCACAGATACGCAGTATTTT
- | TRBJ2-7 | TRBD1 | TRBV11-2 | CASRERDRAHEQYF | TGTGCCAGCAGGGAAAGGGACAGGGCCCACGAGCAGTACTTC
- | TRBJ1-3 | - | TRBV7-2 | CASSLVSGTPSGNTIYF | TGTGCCAGCAGCTTAGTGTCTGGCACCCCCTCTGGAAACACCATATATTTT
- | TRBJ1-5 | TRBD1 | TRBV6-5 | CASSGTGDSNQPQHF | TGTGCCAGCAGCGGGACAGGGGATAGCAATCAGCCCCAGCATTTT
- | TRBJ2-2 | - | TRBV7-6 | CASSLGTSSTGELFF | TGTGCCAGCAGCCTCGGGACAAGTAGCACCGGGGAGCTGTTTTTT
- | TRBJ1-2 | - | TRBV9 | CASSLGGWDDGYTF | TGTGCCAGCAGCCTCGGAGGGTGGGACGATGGCTACACCTTC
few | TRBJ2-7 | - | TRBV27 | CASKVADEQYF | TGTGCCAGCAAAGTGGCGGACGAGCAGTACTTC
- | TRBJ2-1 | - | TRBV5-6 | CASSSQGPSYNEQFF | TGTGCCAGCAGCTCACAGGGTCCCTCCTACAATGAGCAGTTCTTC
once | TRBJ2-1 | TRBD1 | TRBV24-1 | CATSDQTGTNEQFF | TGTGCCACCAGTGACCAGACAGGGACCAATGAGCAGTTCTTC
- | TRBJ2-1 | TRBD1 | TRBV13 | CASSLRGQGRNEQFF | TGTGCCAGCAGCTTACGGGGACAGGGACGCAATGAGCAGTTCTTC
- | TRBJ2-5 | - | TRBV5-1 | CASSRDRSQETQYF | TGCGCCAGCAGCCGAGACAGGTCCCAAGAGACCCAGTACTTC
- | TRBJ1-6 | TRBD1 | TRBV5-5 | CASSLVLTGQDGSPLHF | TGTGCCAGCAGCTTGGTCCTGACGGGACAGGATGGATCACCCCTCCACTTT
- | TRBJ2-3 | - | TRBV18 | CASSPPGSGADTQYF | TGTGCCAGCTCACCACCTGGGTCGGGGGCAGATACGCAGTATTTT
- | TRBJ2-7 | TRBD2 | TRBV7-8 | CASSRPGLVYEQYF | TGTGCCAGCAGCCGCCCGGGACTAGTCTACGAGCAGTACTTC
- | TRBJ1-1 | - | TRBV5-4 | CASSPRHSSEVVAEAFF | TGTGCCAGCAGCCCAAGACATTCATCAGAAGTAGTGGCTGAAGCTTTCTTT
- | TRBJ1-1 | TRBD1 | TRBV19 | CASSTDTGTGATEAFF | TGTGCCAGTAGTACCGATACCGGGACAGGTGCCACTGAAGCTTTCTTT
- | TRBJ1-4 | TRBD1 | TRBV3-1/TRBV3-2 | CASSQGLTGGHEKLFF | TGTGCCAGCAGCCAAGGGTTGACAGGGGGACATGAAAAACTGTTTTTT
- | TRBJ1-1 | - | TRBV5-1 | CASSPRGGGEVTEAFF | TGCGCCAGCAGCCCCCGGGGGGGCGGGGAGGTCACTGAAGCTTTCTTT
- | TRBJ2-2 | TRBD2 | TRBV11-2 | CASSLVSGSDTGELFF | TGTGCCAGCAGCTTAGTTAGCGGGAGTGACACCGGGGAGCTGTTTTTT
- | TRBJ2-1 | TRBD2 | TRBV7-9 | CASSSLAGDSYNEQFF | TGTGCCAGCAGCTCCCTAGCGGGAGATTCCTACAATGAGCAGTTCTTC
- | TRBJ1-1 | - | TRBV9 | CASSGGYTGGTNTEAFF | TGTGCCAGCAGCGGCGGTTACACGGGGGGCACGAACACTGAAGCTTTCTTT
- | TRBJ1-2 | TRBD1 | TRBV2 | CASTTDRVYGYTF | TGTGCCAGCACCACGGACAGGGTGTATGGCTACACCTTC
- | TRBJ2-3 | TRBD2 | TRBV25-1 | CASSPRDYRTDTQYF | TGTGCCAGCAGTCCCCGGGACTACCGCACAGATACGCAGTATTTT
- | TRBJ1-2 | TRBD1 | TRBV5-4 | CASSSTGGVDYGYTF | TGTGCCAGCAGCTCCACAGGGGGCGTCGACTATGGCTACACCTTC
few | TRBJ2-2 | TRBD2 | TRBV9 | CASSNRGANTGELFF | TGTGCCAGCAGCAATCGGGGGGCGAACACCGGGGAGCTGTTTTTT
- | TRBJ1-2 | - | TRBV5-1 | CASSLGDKRKDGYTF | TGCGCCAGCAGCTTGGGGGACAAAAGGAAGGATGGCTACACCTTC
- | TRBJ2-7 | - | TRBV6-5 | CASSPGESYEQYF | TGTGCCAGCAGTCCCGGGGAGTCCTACGAGCAGTACTTC
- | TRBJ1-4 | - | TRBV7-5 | CARSPQGLSNEKLFF | TGTGCCAGAAGTCCTCAGGGACTCTCTAATGAAAAACTGTTTTTT
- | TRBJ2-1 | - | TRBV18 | CASSPNWDTYNEQFF | TGTGCCAGCTCACCAAACTGGGACACCTACAATGAGCAGTTCTTC
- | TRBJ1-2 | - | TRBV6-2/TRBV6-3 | CASSPTTNYGYTF | TGTGCCAGCAGCCCGACAACTAACTATGGCTACACCTTC
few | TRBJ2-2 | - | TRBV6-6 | CAIKTGNTGELFF | TGTGCCATAAAAACAGGGAACACCGGGGAGCTGTTTTTT
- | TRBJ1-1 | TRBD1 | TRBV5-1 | CASRSGGNTEAFF | TGCGCCAGCAGATCAGGGGGGAACACTGAAGCTTTCTTT
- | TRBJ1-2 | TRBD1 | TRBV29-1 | CSVLRDRAFANYGYTF | TGCAGCGTCCTCCGGGACAGGGCCTTTGCTAACTATGGCTACACCTTC
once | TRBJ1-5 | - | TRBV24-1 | CATSDAHSNQPQHF | TGTGCCACCAGTGACGCGCACAGCAATCAGCCCCAGCATTTT
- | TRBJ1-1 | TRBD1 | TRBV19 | CASSIGATGFTEAFF | TGTGCCAGTAGTATAGGTGCGACAGGGTTCACTGAAGCTTTCTTT
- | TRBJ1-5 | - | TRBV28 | CASSLSGYSNQPQHF | TGTGCCAGCAGTTTATCAGGGTATAGCAATCAGCCCCAGCATTTT
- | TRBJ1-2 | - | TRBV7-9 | CASSTRDINYGYTF | TGTGCCAGCAGTACCCGCGACATCAACTATGGCTACACCTTC
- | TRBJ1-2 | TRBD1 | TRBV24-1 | CATSDSKDRGGYTF | TGTGCCACCAGTGATTCTAAGGACAGGGGTGGCTACACCTTC
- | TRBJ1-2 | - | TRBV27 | CASRDLGGTDYGYTF | TGTGCCAGCAGGGATTTGGGAGGGACCGACTATGGCTACACCTTC
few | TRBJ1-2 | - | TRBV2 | CASRAQLYGYTF | TGTGCCAGCAGAGCGCAGCTCTATGGCTACACCTTC
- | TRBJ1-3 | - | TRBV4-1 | CASSQEGGPGNTIYF | TGCGCCAGCAGCCAAGAAGGGGGTCCTGGAAACACCATATATTTT
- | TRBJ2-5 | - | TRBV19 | CASSPNDQNYPRGTQYF | TGTGCCAGTAGTCCGAACGACCAGAATTATCCGCGGGGGACCCAGTACTTC